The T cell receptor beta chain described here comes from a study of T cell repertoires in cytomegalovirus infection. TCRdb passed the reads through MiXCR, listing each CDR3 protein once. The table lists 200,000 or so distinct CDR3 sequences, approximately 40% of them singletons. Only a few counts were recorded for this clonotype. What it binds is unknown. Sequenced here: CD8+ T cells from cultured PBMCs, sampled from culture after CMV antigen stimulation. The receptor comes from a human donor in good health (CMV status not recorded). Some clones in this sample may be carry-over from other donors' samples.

The CDR3, as DNA: TGTGCCAGCAGCCGCCTTAGAACTACTAGCGGGAGGGGGTCCACAGATACGCAGTATTTT. Encoded protein: CASSRLRTTSGRGSTDTQYF. V and J are TRBV7-2 and TRBJ2-3; 13 nucleotides agree with TRBD2. V was clipped by 5 bases and J by 2 bases; unmatched bases: 16. The CDR3 is 20 residues long. Germline V gives CDR1 SGHTA, CDR2 FQGNSA. The full variable domain, in which reference TRBV7-2 and TRBJ2-3 provide the parts outside the CDR3, is GAGVSQSPSNKVTEKGKDVELRCDPISGHTALYWYRQSLGQGLEFLIYFQGNSAPDKSGLPSDRFSAERTGGSVSTLTIQRTQQEDSAVYLCASSRLRTTSGRGSTDTQYFGPGTRLTVL.